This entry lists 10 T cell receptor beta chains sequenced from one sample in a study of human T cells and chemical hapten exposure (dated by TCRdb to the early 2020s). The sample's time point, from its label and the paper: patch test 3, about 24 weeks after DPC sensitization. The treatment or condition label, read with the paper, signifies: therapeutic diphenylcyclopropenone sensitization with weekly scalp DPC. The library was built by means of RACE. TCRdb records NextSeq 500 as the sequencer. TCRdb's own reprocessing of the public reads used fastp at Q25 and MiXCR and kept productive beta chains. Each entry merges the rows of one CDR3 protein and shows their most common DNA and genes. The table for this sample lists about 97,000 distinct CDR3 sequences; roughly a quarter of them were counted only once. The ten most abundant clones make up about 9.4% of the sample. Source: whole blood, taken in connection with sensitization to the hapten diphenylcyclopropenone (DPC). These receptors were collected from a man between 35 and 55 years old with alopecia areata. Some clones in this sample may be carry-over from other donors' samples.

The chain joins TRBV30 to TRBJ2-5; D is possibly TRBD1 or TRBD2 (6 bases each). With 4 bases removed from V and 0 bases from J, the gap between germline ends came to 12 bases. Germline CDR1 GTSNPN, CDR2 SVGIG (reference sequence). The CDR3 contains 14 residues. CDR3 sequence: CAWKWGAHQETQYF. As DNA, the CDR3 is TGTGCCTGGAAATGGGGGGCCCACCAAGAGACCCAGTACTTC.

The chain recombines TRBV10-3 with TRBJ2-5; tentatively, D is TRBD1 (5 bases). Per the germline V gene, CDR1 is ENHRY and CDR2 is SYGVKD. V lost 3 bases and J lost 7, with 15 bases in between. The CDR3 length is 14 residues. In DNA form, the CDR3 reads TGTGCCATCAGTGAAGGGGCAGGAATGGGGACCCAGTACTTC. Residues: CAISEGAGMGTQYF.

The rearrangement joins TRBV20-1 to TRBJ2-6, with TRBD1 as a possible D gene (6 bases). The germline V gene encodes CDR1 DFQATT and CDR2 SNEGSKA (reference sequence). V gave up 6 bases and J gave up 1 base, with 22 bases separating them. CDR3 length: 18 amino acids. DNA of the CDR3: TGCAGTGCCGATCCCTCGTGGACAGCCTCTTCTGGGGCCAACGTCCTGACTTTC. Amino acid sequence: CSADPSWTASSGANVLTF.

CDR3 nucleotides: TGTGCCAGCAGCTTAGTAGACAGGGGTACTGAAGCTTTCTTT. This encodes CASSLVDRGTEAFF. The V call is TRBV7-9, the J call TRBJ1-1, with 8 bases that match TRBD1. Germline CDR1 is SEHNR and CDR2 is FQNEAQ (reference sequence). V was pared by 1 base and J by 5 bases, with 3 bases of the junction left unmatched. This CDR3 comprises 14 residues.

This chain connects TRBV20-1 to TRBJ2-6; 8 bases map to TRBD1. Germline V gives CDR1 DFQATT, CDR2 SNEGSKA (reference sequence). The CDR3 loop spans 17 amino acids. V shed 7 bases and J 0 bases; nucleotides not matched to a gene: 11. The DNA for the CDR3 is TGCAGTGTTAAACGGACAGGGAGAGGCTCTGGGGCCAACGTCCTGACTTTC. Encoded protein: CSVKRTGRGSGANVLTF.

The CDR3 protein is CASRSNSRGGAGNQPQHF. The CDR3 nucleotides are TGTGCCAGCAGATCTAACTCCCGGGGGGGGGCCGGCAATCAGCCCCAGCATTTT. The gene calls are TRBV28 and TRBJ1-5, with D possibly TRBD1 on 6 matching bases. Germline CDR1 and CDR2: MDHEN and SYDVKM. The CDR3 consists of 18 residues. V lost 6 bases and J 2 bases, leaving 23 bases between the germline ends. Supplemented by reference TRBV28 and TRBJ1-5, the full variable domain reads DVKVTQSSRYLVKRTGEKVFLECVQDMDHENMFWYRQDPGLGLRLIYFSYDVKMKEKGDIPEGYSVSREKKERFSLILESASTNQTSMYLCASRSNSRGGAGNQPQHFGDGTRLSIL.

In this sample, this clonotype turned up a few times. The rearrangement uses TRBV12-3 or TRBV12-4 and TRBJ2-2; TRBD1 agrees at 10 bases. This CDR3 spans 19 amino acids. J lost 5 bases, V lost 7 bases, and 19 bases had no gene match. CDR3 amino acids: CASTTTIGTGDGRTGELFF. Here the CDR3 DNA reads TGTGCCAGCACCACTACCATCGGGACAGGGGACGGTCGTACCGGGGAGCTGTTTTTT.

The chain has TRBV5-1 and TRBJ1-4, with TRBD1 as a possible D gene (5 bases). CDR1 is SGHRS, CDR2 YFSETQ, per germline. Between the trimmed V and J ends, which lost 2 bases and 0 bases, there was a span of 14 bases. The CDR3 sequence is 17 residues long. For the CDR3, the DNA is TGCGCCAGCAGCTTCTCCAGGAGACAGACAACTAATGAAAAACTGTTTTTT. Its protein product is CASSFSRRQTTNEKLFF. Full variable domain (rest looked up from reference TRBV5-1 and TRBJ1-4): KAGVTQTPRYLIKTRGQQVTLSCSPISGHRSVSWYQQTPGQGLQFLFEYFSETQRNKGNFPGRFSGRQFSNSRSEMNVSTLELGDSALYLCASSFSRRQTTNEKLFFGSGTQLSVL.

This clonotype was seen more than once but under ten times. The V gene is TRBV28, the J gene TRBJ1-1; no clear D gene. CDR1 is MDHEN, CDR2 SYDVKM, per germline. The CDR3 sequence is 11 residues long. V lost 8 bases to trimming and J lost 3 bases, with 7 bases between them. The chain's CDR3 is CASHYHTEAFF. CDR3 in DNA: TGTGCCAGCCATTATCACACTGAAGCTTTCTTT.

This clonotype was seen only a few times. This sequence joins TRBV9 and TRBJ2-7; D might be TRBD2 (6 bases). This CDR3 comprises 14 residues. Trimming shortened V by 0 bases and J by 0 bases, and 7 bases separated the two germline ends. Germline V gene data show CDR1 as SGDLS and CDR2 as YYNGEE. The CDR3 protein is CASSVDGSSYEQYF. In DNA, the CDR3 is TGTGCCAGCAGCGTAGACGGGAGCTCCTACGAGCAGTACTTC.